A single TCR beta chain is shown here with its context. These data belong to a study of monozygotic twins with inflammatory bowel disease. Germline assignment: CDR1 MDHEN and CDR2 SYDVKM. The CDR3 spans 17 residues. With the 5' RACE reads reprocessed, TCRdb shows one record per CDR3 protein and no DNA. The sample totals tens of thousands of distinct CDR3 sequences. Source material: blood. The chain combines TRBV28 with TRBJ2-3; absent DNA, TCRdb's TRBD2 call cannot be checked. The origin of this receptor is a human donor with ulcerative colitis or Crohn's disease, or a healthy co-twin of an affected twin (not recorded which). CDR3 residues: CASSSLLIAGGGDTQYF.